The present TCR beta chain was sequenced within a study of blood T cell repertoires in COVID-19. Study details: Acute and convalescent COVID-19 specimens originated in the United States, Italy and Spain. T cells, B-cell-depleted T cells, or PBMCs supplied cDNA or gDNA.

V gave up 2 bases and J gave up 0 bases, with 9 bases separating them. The germline CDR1 and CDR2 sequences are SGHDT and YYEEEE. The CDR3 has 15 residues. This table comes from immunoSEQ multiplex PCR, and its TCRdb copy is limited to in-frame clones, with some not included. The data show roughly 320,000 clones, roughly 85% seen once. About this clone: The sample contains more than one DNA sequence encoding this CDR3.

The origin of this receptor is a human donor in a cohort sampled during active COVID-19. The genes are TRBV5-6 and TRBJ1-5; D ambiguous. The sample comprised peripheral blood. CDR3 amino acids: CASSLRGYSNQPQHF. Here the CDR3 DNA reads TGTGCCAGCAGCTTACGGGGTTATAGCAATCAGCCCCAGCATTTT.